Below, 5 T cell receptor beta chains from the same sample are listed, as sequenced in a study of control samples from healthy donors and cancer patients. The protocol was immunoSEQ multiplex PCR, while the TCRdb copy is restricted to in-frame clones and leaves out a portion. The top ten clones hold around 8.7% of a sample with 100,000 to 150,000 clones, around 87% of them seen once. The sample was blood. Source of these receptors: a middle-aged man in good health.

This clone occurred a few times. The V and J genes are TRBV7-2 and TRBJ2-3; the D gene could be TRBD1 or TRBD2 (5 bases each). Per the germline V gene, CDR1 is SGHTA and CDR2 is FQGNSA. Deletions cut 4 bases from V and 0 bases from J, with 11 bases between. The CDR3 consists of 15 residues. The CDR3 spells CASSYRDGSTDTQYF. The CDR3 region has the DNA TGTGCCAGCAGCTACCGGGACGGTAGCACAGATACGCAGTATTTT.

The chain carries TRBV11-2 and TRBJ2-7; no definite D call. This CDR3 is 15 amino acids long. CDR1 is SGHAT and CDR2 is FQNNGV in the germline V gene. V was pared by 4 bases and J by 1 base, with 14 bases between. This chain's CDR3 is CASSSIGTRSYEQYF. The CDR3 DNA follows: TGTGCCAGCAGCTCGATCGGCACCAGGTCCTACGAGCAGTACTTC.

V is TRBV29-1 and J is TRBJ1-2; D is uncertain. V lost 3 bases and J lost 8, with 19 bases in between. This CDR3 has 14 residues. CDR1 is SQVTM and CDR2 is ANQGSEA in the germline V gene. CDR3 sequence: CSVDSLLGPRGYTF. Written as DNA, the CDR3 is TGCAGCGTTGATAGCCTCTTGGGCCCCCGGGGCTACACCTTC. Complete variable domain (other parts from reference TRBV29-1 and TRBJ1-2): SAVISQKPSRDICQRGTSLTIQCQVDSQVTMMFWYRQQPGQSLTLIATANQGSEATYESGFVIDKFPISRPNLTFSTLTVSNMSPEDSSIYLCSVDSLLGPRGYTFGSGTRLTVV.

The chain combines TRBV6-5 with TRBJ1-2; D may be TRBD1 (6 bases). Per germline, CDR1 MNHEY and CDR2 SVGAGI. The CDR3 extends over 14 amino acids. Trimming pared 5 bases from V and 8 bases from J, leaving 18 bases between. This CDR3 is CASSPFRGGEGYTF. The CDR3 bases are TGTGCCAGCAGTCCTTTTCGGGGGGGCGAAGGCTACACCTTC.

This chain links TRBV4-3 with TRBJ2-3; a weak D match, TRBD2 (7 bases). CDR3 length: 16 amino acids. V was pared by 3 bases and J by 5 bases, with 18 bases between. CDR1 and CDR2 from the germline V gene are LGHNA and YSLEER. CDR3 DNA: TGCGCCAGCAGCCAGTTTGTGGGGGGGCCGGGAGATACGCAGTATTTT. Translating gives CASSQFVGGPGDTQYF.